This T cell receptor beta chain is from a study of blood T cell repertoires in COVID-19. About the study: Some COVID-19 samples were acute and others convalescent; all came from the United States, Italy and Spain. The analysed material was cDNA or gDNA that came from T cells, B-cell-depleted T cells, or PBMCs.

Trimming took 4 bases from V and 6 from J; bases not matched to a gene: 7. The germline V gene encodes CDR1 SGDLS and CDR2 YYNGEE. This CDR3 is 14 amino acids long. Authors' analysis steps: Amplification of reference gene primers was used by the study to estimate nucleated cell counts. Produced via immunoSEQ multiplex PCR; TCRdb's table is partial and in-frame only. Clone size and V and J calls were adopted from that table, with D and trimming inferred from the DNA. The sample has about 120,000 clones, roughly 80% seen once. Sequencing was done on a sample of peripheral blood. This TCR was recovered from a woman aged 55-75 years with acute or convalescent COVID-19. The gene calls are TRBV9 and TRBJ2-3, with TRBD1 identical over 8 bases. CDR3 sequence (DNA): TGTGCCAGCAGCTTACGACAGGGGTCGGATACGCAGTATTTT. It encodes CASSLRQGSDTQYF.